These 25 T cell receptor beta chains came from one sample sequenced in a study of cytomegalovirus exposure and HLA in healthy donors. The study ran its PCR with 60 Vbeta and 13 Jbeta primers. TCRdb's copy holds only in-frame clones and misses some; the assay was immunoSEQ multiplex PCR. The sample records 130,000 to 150,000 clones, approximately 81% being singletons. The source material was PBMCs. The receptor source for this set is a middle-aged woman in good health and CMV-seropositive.

The gene calls are TRBV5-1 and TRBJ2-7; 7 nucleotides agree with TRBD1. The V and J ends lost 1 base and 5 bases, in that order; junction bases with no gene match: 6. The CDR3 sequence is 14 residues long. CDR1 is SGHRS and CDR2 is YFSETQ in the germline V gene. In nucleotides, the CDR3 is TGCGCCAGCAGCTTGCTAGGGGGCATGAACGAGCAGTACTTC. It specifies CASSLLGGMNEQYF.

This chain connects TRBV7-2 to TRBJ1-1, with 7 bases aligning to TRBD1. Looked up from germline, CDR1 is SGHTA and CDR2 is FQGNSA. The CDR3 consists of 15 residues. The trim removed 4 bases at V and 1 base at J, leaving 6 bases unmatched. In DNA form, the CDR3 reads TGTGCCAGCAGCTCGCCCCGACAGGGGAACACTGAAGCTTTCTTT. Protein sequence: CASSSPRQGNTEAFF.

The V gene is TRBV9, the J gene TRBJ2-4; 10 positions match TRBD2. Germline V gene sequence: CDR1 SGDLS, CDR2 YYNGEE. The length of the CDR3 is 16 residues. The ends lost 0 bases at V and 3 bases at J; junction bases unmatched: 3. The DNA for the CDR3 is TGTGCCAGCAGCGTAGAGTTAGCGGGGGGCAAAAACATTCAGTACTTC. This gives the protein CASSVELAGGKNIQYF.

CDR3 bases: TGTGCCATCAGTTCCAGCAATGAGCAGTTCTTC. It translates to CAISSSNEQFF. This chain uses TRBV10-3 with TRBJ2-1, with unresolved D. Germline V CDR1 and CDR2: ENHRY, SYGVKD. Trimming left V 5 bases short and J 6 bases short, with 5 bases between. The CDR3 contains 11 residues.

The genes are TRBV27 and TRBJ2-1; D may be TRBD2 (6 bases). Germline lookup yields CDR1 MNHEY and CDR2 SMNVEV (reference sequence). The CDR3 has 14 residues. Trimming took 2 bases from V and 7 from J, leaving 12 bases between them. CDR3 region: CASSLAGTGNEQFF. The DNA for the CDR3 is TGTGCCAGCAGTTTAGCGGGAACGGGGAATGAGCAGTTCTTC.

This CDR3 is CASSFPRTGFYGYTF. The CDR3 DNA sequence: TGTGCCAGCAGTTTCCCCCGGACAGGGTTCTATGGCTACACCTTC. This chain joins TRBV28 and TRBJ1-2; 8 positions agree with TRBD1. Germline CDR1 is MDHEN and CDR2 is SYDVKM. There are 15 residues in the CDR3. The J segment lost 4 bases and the V segment lost 3 bases, leaving 7 bases of the junction unmatched.

Comments on this clone: The junction departs from the called germline gene at one end, perhaps through a read error. This sequence joins TRBV10-3 and TRBJ2-7; the D gene is possibly TRBD2 (5 bases). The CDR3 contains 13 residues. The germline gives CDR1 ENHRY, CDR2 SYGVKD. As DNA, the CDR3 is TGTGCCATCCGTGAGCCCGGGATCCGCGAGCAGTACTTC. This codes for CAIREPGIREQYF.

The J gene is TRBJ1-1, the V gene TRBV5-1; D might be TRBD1 (5 bases). The germline gives CDR1 SGHRS, CDR2 YFSETQ. This CDR3 comprises 13 residues. V lost 0 bases, J lost 6 bases, and 9 bases lay in between. This CDR3 reads CASSLVTGAEAFF. CDR3 DNA: TGCGCCAGCAGCTTGGTGACGGGGGCTGAAGCTTTCTTT.

The CDR3, as DNA: TGCGCCAGCAGCAACCAAGGAGCCTACGAGCAGTACTTC. This codes for CASSNQGAYEQYF. The V call is TRBV5-1, the J call TRBJ2-7; D is unclear. CDR3 size: 13 residues. Germline-derived CDR1 and CDR2 are SGHRS and YFSETQ. The V gene lost 4 bases and the J gene lost 2 bases, with 10 bases spanning the gap.

This clone was recorded once. The V call is TRBV19, the J call TRBJ2-5; D gene uncertain. Trimming stripped 8 bases from V and 5 bases from J, with 12 bases between. Germline CDR1 LNHDA, CDR2 SQIVND (reference sequence). The CDR3 consists of 12 residues. The CDR3 DNA follows: TGTGCCAGTCGCCTTTCCGGGGAGACCCAGTACTTC. Amino acid sequence: CASRLSGETQYF.

The chain links TRBV5-1 to TRBJ1-6; TRBD1 might be the D (6 bases). Trimming left V 0 bases short and J 8 bases short, with 12 bases between. CDR1 is SGHRS, CDR2 YFSETQ, per germline. The CDR3 runs to 15 residues. The CDR3 coding sequence is TGCGCCAGCAGCTTGGTAGGGGACAAGGATTCACCCCTCCACTTT. Its protein product is CASSLVGDKDSPLHF. Together with reference TRBV5-1 and TRBJ1-6, the CDR3 gives the full variable domain: KAGVTQTPRYLIKTRGQQVTLSCSPISGHRSVSWYQQTPGQGLQFLFEYFSETQRNKGNFPGRFSGRQFSNSRSEMNVSTLELGDSALYLCASSLVGDKDSPLHFGNGTRLTVT.

The CDR3 protein is CASSGGVSAGDNEQFF. The CDR3 region has the DNA TGCGCCAGCAGCGGTGGGGTATCAGCGGGAGACAATGAGCAGTTCTTC. The chain links TRBV4-1 to TRBJ2-1, with 8 bases that match TRBD2. The CDR3 consists of 16 residues. The V gene end was trimmed by 5 bases and the J gene end by 5 bases; junction bases not matched to a gene: 11. CDR1 and CDR2 (germline): MGHRA, YSYEKL.

The chain has TRBV28 and TRBJ1-2; the D gene is possibly TRBD1 (6 bases). Trimming cost V 4 bases and J 2 bases, with 17 bases left between them. Germline V CDR1 and CDR2: MDHEN, SYDVKM. The CDR3 covers 16 residues. The CDR3, as DNA: TGTGCCAGCAGTTCGTCGGCCGAGGGGACAAACTATGGCTACACCTTC. Protein product: CASSSSAEGTNYGYTF.

This chain uses TRBV15 with TRBJ2-1; TRBD1 agrees at 7 bases. The CDR3 totals 14 residues. From germline, CDR1 is LNHNV and CDR2 YYDKDF (reference sequence). The junction had 4 bases not matched to a gene; V was cut back by 2 bases and J by 6 bases. CDR3 in amino acids: CATSRSTGINEQFF. The CDR3 nucleotides are TGTGCCACCAGCAGATCGACAGGGATCAATGAGCAGTTCTTC.

J is TRBJ1-2 and V is TRBV4-2; 8 nucleotides line up with TRBD1. The CDR3 covers 13 residues. The J segment lost 8 bases and the V segment lost 0 bases, leaving 2 bases of the junction unmatched. Germline CDR1 and CDR2: LGHNA and YNFKEQ. The CDR3 DNA reads TGTGCCAGCAGCCAAGAGGACAGGGCCGGCTACACCTTC. As protein: CASSQEDRAGYTF.

With respect to this clone: Other DNA sequences from this sample encode an identical CDR3 as well. The chain links TRBV2 to TRBJ2-1, with 12 bases fitting TRBD2. Losses at the gene ends were 6 bases for V and 4 bases for J; bases not matched to a gene: 1. CDR3 length: 14 amino acids. CDR1 and CDR2 from the germline V gene are SNHLY and FYNNEI. This chain's CDR3 is CASRGTSGYNEQFF. The CDR3, as DNA: TGTGCCAGCAGAGGGACTAGCGGGTACAATGAGCAGTTCTTC.

Comment on this clone: Other DNA sequences in this specimen translate into the identical CDR3. This chain uses TRBV29-1 with TRBJ2-1, with 10 bases identical to TRBD1. V shed 3 bases, J shed 4 bases, and the junction held 0 bases outside the gene matches. Germline V gives CDR1 SQVTM, CDR2 ANQGSEA. The CDR3 contains 13 residues. CDR3 amino acids: CSVEGQGYNEQFF. The CDR3 DNA reads as TGCAGCGTTGAGGGACAGGGGTACAATGAGCAGTTCTTC.

This clone appeared once. This chain uses TRBV10-1 with TRBJ2-1; TRBD2 agrees at 7 bases. Germline V lookup: CDR1 WNHNN, CDR2 SYGVQD (reference sequence). V was pared by 0 bases and J by 5 bases, with 13 bases of the junction left unmatched. This CDR3 contains 18 residues. CDR3 in amino acids: CASSESSLKAGFDNEQFF. The CDR3 DNA follows: TGCGCCAGCAGTGAGTCGTCCCTAAAAGCGGGGTTTGACAATGAGCAGTTCTTC.

The chain links TRBV5-1 to TRBJ2-1; weak D call: TRBD1 (6 bases). The ends were cut back, 7 bases at V and 0 bases at J, with 11 bases in the middle. CDR1 is SGHRS, CDR2 YFSETQ, per germline. The CDR3 spans 14 residues. The CDR3 DNA reads TGCGCCAGCTATCCGGACAGCTCCTACAATGAGCAGTTCTTC. This sequence encodes CASYPDSSYNEQFF.

V gene TRBV15 combines with J gene TRBJ2-5; D perhaps matches TRBD1 (6 bases). Trimming removed 0 bases from V and 2 bases from J, with 10 bases in between. Looked up from germline, CDR1 is LNHNV and CDR2 is YYDKDF (reference sequence). The CDR3 extends over 15 amino acids. The CDR3 DNA reads as TGTGCCACCAGCAGAGATCTTACAGGGCAAGAGACCCAGTACTTC. The encoded protein is CATSRDLTGQETQYF.

The chain uses TRBV7-9 and TRBJ2-2; D is perhaps TRBD1 (6 bases). Deletions cut 6 bases from V and 5 bases from J, with 13 bases between. The CDR3 spans 14 residues. Per the germline V gene, CDR1 is SEHNR and CDR2 is FQNEAQ (reference sequence). The CDR3: CASRRSGQTGELFF. CDR3 DNA sequence: TGTGCCAGCAGACGCTCGGGACAAACCGGGGAGCTGTTTTTT.

Only a few counts were recorded for this clone. The chain couples TRBV5-8 to TRBJ2-1; TRBD2 matches at 12 bases. Germline CDR1 SGHTS, CDR2 YDEGEE. Germline trimming cut 5 bases from V and 9 bases from J; bases unmatched to any gene: 9. There are 15 residues in the CDR3. Here the CDR3 reads CASRPLAGGPSEQFF. CDR3 nucleotide sequence: TGTGCCAGCAGGCCACTAGCGGGGGGCCCTAGTGAGCAGTTCTTC.

This clone was seen just once. The chain links TRBV19 to TRBJ1-5; no reliable D call. V lost 4 bases and J 16 bases, leaving 14 bases between the germline ends. Per germline, CDR1 LNHDA and CDR2 SQIVND (reference sequence). This CDR3 has 11 residues. This CDR3 is CASSNPTRPHF. CDR3 coding DNA: TGTGCCAGTAGTAACCCGACACGGCCACATTTT.

V usage is TRBV5-4 and J usage is TRBJ2-7; D is unresolved. The germline V gene encodes CDR1 SGHNT and CDR2 YYREEE (reference sequence). The CDR3 has 14 residues. The V and J ends lost 1 base and 5 bases respectively, with 13 bases between them. The CDR3 loop is CASSLNARQDEQYF. CDR3 in DNA: TGTGCCAGCAGCTTGAACGCCAGGCAGGACGAGCAGTACTTC.

The chain uses TRBV21-1 and TRBJ1-5. TRBV21-1 is a known pseudogene. The CDR3 consists of 13 residues. The CDR3 DNA reads as TGTGCCAGCAGAAATGCGGGGGATCAGCCCCAGCATTTT. Amino acids: CASRNAGDQPQHF.